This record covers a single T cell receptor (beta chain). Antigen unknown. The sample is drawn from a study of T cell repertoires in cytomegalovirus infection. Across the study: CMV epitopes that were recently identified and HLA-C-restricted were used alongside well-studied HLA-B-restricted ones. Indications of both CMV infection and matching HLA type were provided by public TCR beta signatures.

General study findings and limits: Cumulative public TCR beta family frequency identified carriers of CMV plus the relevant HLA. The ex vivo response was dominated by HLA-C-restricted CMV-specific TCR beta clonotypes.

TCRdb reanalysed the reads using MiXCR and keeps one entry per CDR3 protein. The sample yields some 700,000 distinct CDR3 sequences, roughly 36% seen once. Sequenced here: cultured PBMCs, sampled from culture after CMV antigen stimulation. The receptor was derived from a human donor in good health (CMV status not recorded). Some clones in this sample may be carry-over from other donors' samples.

The CDR3 loop is CATSGTGGNTEAFF. The CDR3 DNA sequence: TGTGCCACCAGTGGAACAGGGGGTAACACTGAAGCTTTCTTT. This sequence joins TRBV24-1 and TRBJ1-1; TRBD1 matches 8 bases. The germline V gene encodes CDR1 KGHDR and CDR2 SFDVKD. With 5 bases clipped from V and 2 bases from J, the junction kept 3 bases outside the gene matches. The CDR3 consists of 14 residues.